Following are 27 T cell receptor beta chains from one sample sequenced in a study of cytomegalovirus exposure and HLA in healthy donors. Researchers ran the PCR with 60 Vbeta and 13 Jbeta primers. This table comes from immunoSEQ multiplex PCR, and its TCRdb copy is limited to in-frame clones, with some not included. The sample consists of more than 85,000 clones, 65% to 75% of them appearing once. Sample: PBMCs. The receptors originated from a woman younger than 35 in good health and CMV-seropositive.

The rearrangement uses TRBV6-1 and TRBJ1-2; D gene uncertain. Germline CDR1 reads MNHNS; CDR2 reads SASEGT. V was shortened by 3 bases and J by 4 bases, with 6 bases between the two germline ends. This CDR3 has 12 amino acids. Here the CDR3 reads CASSDPVYGYTF. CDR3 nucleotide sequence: TGTGCCAGCAGTGACCCGGTCTATGGCTACACCTTC.

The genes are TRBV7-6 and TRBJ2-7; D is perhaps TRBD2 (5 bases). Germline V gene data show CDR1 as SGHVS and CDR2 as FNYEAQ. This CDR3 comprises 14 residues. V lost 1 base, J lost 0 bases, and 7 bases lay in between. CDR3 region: CASSLGGFSYEQYF. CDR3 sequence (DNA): TGTGCCAGCAGCTTAGGAGGGTTCTCCTACGAGCAGTACTTC.

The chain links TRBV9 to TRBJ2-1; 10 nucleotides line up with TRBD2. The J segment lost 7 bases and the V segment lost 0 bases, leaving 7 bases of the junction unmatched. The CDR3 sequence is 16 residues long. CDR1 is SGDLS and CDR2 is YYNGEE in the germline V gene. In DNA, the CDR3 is TGTGCCAGCAGCGTAGATAGCGGGAGGAGGGTAAATGAGCAGTTCTTC. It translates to CASSVDSGRRVNEQFF.

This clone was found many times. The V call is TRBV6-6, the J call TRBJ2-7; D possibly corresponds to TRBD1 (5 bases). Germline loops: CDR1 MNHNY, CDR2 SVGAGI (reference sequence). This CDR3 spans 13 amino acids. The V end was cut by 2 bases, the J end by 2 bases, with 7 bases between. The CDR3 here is CASSYQGAYEQYF. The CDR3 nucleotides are TGTGCCAGCAGTTACCAGGGCGCCTACGAGCAGTACTTC.

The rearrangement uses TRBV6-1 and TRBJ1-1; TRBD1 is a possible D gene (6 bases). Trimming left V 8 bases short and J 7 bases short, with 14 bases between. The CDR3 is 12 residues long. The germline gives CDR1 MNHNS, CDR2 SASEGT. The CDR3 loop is CASLGGGFEAFF. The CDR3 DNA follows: TGTGCCAGCCTCGGGGGGGGCTTTGAAGCTTTCTTT.

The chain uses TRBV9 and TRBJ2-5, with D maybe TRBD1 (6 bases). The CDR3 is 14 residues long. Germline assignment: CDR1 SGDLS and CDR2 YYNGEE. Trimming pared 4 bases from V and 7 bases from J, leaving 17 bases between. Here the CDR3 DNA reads TGTGCCAGCAGCACCGGAATTGGGGGCGGGACCCAGTACTTC. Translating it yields CASSTGIGGGTQYF.

The DNA for the CDR3 is TGTGCCAGCAGCGTCTCCGGAAGGGAGGCGCAGTTCTTC. It translates to CASSVSGREAQFF. This chain joins TRBV9 and TRBJ2-1; D possibly corresponds to TRBD2 (6 bases). Germline V lookup: CDR1 SGDLS, CDR2 YYNGEE. The V end lost 2 bases, the J end lost 12 bases, and 15 bases lay between the germline ends. This CDR3 comprises 13 residues.

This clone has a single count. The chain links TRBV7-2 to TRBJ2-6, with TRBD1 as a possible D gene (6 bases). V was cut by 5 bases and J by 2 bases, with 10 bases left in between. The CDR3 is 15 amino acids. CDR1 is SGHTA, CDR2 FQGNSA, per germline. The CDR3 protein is CASSQHRAGANVLTF. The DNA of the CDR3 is TGTGCCAGCAGCCAGCACAGGGCTGGGGCCAACGTCCTGACTTTC.

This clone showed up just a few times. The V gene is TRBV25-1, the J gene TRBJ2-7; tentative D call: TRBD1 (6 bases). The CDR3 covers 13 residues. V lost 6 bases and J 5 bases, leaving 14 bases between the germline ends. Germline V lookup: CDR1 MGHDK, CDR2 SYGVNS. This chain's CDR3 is CASSVTGTHEQYF. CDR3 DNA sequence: TGTGCCAGCAGCGTAACAGGGACCCACGAGCAGTACTTC.

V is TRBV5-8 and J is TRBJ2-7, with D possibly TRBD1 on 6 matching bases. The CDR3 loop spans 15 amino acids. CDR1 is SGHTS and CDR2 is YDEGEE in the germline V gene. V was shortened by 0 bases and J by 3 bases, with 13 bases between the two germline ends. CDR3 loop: CASSLVGQLNYEQYF. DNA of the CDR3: TGTGCCAGCAGCTTGGTTGGACAGTTAAACTACGAGCAGTACTTC.

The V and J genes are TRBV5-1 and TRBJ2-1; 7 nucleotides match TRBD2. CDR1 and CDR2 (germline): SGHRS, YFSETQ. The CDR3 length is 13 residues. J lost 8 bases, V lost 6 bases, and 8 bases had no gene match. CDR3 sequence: CASNPPGGDEQFF. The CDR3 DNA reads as TGCGCCAGCAACCCCCCGGGAGGCGATGAGCAGTTCTTC.

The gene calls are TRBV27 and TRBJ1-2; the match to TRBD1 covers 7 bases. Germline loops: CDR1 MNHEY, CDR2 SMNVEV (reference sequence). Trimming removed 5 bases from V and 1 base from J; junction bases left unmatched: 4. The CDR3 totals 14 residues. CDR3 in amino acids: CASSRGGLNYGYTF. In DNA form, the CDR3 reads TGTGCCAGCAGTAGAGGGGGCCTTAACTATGGCTACACCTTC.

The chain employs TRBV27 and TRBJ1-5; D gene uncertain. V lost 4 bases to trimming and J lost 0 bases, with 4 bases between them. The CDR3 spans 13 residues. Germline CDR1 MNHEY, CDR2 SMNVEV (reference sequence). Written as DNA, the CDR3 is TGTGCCAGCAGTTCTAATAGCAATCAGCCCCAGCATTTT. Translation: CASSSNSNQPQHF.

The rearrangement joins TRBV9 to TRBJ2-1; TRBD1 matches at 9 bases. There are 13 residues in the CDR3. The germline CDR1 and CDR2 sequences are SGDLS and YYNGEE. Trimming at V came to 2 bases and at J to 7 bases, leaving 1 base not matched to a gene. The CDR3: CASSVTGGNEQFF. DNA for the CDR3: TGTGCCAGCAGCGTGACAGGGGGGAATGAGCAGTTCTTC.

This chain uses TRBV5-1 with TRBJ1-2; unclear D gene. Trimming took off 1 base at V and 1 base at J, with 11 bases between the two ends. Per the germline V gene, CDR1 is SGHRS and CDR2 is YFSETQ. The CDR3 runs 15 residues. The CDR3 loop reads CASSLTETVNYGYTF. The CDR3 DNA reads TGCGCCAGCAGCTTGACTGAGACTGTTAACTATGGCTACACCTTC.

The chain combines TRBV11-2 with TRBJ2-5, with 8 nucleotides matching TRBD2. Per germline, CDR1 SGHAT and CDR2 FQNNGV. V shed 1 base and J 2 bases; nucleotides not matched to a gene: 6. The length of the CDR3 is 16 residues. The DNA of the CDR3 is TGTGCCAGCAGCTTAGCCCCGGGGGGGGGACAAGAGACCCAGTACTTC. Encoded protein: CASSLAPGGGQETQYF.

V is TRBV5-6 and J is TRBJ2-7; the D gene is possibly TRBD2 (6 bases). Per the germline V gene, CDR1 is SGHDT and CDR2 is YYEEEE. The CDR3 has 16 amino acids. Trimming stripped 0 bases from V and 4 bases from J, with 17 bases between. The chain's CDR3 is CASSLDWSGRWYEQYF. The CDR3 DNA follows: TGTGCCAGCAGCTTGGACTGGTCAGGGAGGTGGTACGAGCAGTACTTC.

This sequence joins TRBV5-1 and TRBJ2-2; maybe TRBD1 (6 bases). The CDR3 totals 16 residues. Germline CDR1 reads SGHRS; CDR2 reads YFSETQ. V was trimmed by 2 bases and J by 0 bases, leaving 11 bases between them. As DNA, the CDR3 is TGCGCCAGCAGCTTAGACCGGGACACGAACACCGGGGAGCTGTTTTTT. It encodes CASSLDRDTNTGELFF.

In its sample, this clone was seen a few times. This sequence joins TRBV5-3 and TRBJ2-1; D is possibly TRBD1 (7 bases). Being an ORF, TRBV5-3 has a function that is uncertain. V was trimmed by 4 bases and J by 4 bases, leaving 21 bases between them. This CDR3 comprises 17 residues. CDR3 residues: CARSIPRGDFPYNEQFF. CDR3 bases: TGTGCCAGAAGCATCCCCAGGGGGGACTTCCCGTACAATGAGCAGTTCTTC.

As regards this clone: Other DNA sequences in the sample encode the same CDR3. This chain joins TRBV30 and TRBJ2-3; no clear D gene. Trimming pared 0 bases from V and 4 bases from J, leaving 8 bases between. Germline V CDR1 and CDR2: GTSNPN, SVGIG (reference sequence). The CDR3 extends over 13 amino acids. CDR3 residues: CAWSVRSSDTQYF. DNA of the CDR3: TGTGCCTGGAGTGTCAGGTCCTCAGATACGCAGTATTTT.

The CDR3 DNA is TGTGCCATCCGTGGGCGGGATGGAGGTGAGACCCAGTACTTC. Protein product: CAIRGRDGGETQYF. This chain joins TRBV10-3 and TRBJ2-5, with D perhaps TRBD2 (6 bases). There are 14 residues in the CDR3. Trimming pared 8 bases from V and 5 bases from J, leaving 18 bases between. Germline V lookup: CDR1 ENHRY, CDR2 SYGVKD.

In nucleotides, the CDR3 is TGTGCCAGCAGCTTAGCGGAGAGCACTGAAGCTTTCTTT. Residues: CASSLAESTEAFF. The chain uses TRBV7-8 and TRBJ1-1; D ambiguous. V gave up 0 bases and J gave up 4 bases, with 6 bases separating them. This CDR3 region has 13 residues. In germline, CDR1 is SGHVS, CDR2 FQNEAQ.

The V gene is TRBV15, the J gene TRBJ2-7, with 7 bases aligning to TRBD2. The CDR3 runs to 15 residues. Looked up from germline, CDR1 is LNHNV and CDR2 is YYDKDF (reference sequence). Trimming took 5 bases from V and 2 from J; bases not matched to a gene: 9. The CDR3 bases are TGTGCCACCAGCGCAATCGCGGGAGTTCCCTACGAGCAGTACTTC. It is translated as CATSAIAGVPYEQYF.

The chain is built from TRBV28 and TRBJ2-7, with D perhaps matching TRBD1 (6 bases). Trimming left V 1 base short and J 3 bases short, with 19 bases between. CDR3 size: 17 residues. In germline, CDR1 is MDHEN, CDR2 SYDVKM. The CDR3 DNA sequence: TGTGCCAGCAGTTTATTCTCCTTCCGGGACACTCTCTACGAGCAGTACTTC. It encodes CASSLFSFRDTLYEQYF.

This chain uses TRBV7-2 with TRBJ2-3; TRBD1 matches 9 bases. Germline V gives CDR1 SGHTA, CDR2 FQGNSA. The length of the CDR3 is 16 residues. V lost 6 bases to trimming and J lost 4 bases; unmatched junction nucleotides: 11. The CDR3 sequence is CASRTGTGRSSDTQYF. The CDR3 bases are TGTGCCAGCAGAACCGGGACAGGGCGGTCGTCAGATACGCAGTATTTT.

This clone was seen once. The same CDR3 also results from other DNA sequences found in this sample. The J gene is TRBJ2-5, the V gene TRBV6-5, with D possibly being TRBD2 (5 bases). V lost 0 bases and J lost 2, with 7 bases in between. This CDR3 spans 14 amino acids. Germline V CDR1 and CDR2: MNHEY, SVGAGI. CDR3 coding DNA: TGTGCCAGCAGTTACTCACGGGGTCAAGAGACCCAGTACTTC. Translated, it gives CASSYSRGQETQYF.

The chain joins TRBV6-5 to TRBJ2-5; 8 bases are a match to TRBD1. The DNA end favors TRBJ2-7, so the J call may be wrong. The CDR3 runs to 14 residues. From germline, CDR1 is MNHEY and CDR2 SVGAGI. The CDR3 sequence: CASSQGQGFREQYF. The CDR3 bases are TGTGCCAGCAGTCAAGGACAGGGCTTTCGCGAGCAGTACTTC.